This TCR beta chain was profiled in a study of blood T cell repertoires in COVID-19 (dated by TCRdb to about 2020). Concerning the study at large: Samples covering the acute and convalescent phases of COVID-19 were provided by collaborators in the United States, Italy and Spain. Where available, HLA class I and class II types were obtained from metadata supplied by the sample provider rather than from assay-based typing. A de-identified subject ID, COVID-19 status, age in years and sex were almost always included in the sample metadata. The dataset comprised deeply sampled blood TCRbeta repertoires from subjects exposed to, actively infected with, or recovered from COVID-19. The repertoires were made available in a free public database intended to serve as a resource for research on the immune response to SARS-CoV-2. The material from the prospective study consisted of cDNA or gDNA derived from T cells, B-cell-depleted T cells, or PBMCs. Samples came from the ongoing ImmuneRACE study (first 160 participants) plus 1,254 subjects from 6 global collaborators.

Study-level results and caveats: How much clinical and demographic metadata was included differed by source and by participant, and the metadata was provided uncurated.

Each collaborating institution followed its own protocols to collect whole blood in K2EDTA tubes. Collaborator samples were shipped for TCRbeta analysis as frozen whole blood, isolated PBMCs, or DNA extracted from either sample type. Concerning this clone itself: The antigen it recognizes is unknown. The input lacks base qualities; no much larger clone sits a single base away.

TCRbeta CDR3 regions were amplified from genomic DNA using the immunoSEQ Assay, a bias-controlled multiplex PCR. As for how the authors treated the data: The number of nucleated cells in each sample was estimated from the amplification of reference gene primers within the assay. To quantify the absolute abundance of each unique TCRbeta CDR3 rearrangement, sequence reads were collapsed and filtered. For each sample, productive Simpson clonality was calculated as the square root of Simpson's diversity index across productive rearrangements. TCRdb re-hosts the immuneACCESS table, in-frame sequences only. Its copies lack some clones; in the studies checked, an unresolved V gene accounts for under half of them, and the cause for the rest is not known. Clonal size and the V and J genes are those of that table, whereas D and trimming came from the DNA. This sample comprises fewer than 150,000 clones, roughly 87% of them detected only once. The ten largest clones represent more than 6% of the sample.

Per the germline V gene, MNHEY is the CDR1 and SVGEGT is the CDR2. V drops 2 bases and J drops 12 bases, leaving 17 bases in between. The CDR3 measures 14 amino acids from cysteine to phenylalanine. Just the 42-base CDR3 DNA is kept, in frame starting at base 1. In this chain, TRBV6-2 or TRBV6-3 is recombined with TRBJ2-1, with the D segment identity uncertain. Sequenced input: peripheral blood. This clonotype was sampled from a human donor in a cohort sampled during active COVID-19. The sequenced DNA is TGTGCCAGCAGTTACGCGGCTCAGATCTCCCCGCAGTTCTTC. Its protein reads: CASSYAAQISPQFF.